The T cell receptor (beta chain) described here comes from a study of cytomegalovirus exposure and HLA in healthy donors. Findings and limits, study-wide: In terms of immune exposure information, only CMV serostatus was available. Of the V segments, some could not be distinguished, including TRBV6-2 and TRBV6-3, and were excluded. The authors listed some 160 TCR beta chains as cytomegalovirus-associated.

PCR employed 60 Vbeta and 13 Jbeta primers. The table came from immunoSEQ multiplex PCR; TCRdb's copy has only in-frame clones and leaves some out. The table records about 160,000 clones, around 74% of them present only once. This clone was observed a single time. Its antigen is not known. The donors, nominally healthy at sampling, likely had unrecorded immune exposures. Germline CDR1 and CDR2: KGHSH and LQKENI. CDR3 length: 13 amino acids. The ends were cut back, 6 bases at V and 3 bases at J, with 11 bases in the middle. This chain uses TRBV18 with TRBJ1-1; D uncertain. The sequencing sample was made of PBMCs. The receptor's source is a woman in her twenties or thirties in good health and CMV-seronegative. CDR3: CASSLKEDTEAFF. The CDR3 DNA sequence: TGTGCCAGCTCGCTAAAAGAAGACACTGAAGCTTTCTTT.